Below are 5 T cell receptor beta chains sequenced from a single sample in a study of human T cells and chemical hapten exposure listed by TCRdb under 2021. The time point label for this specimen denotes: patch test 2, 6 weeks after DPC sensitization. This specimen's treatment or condition label, per the study, means: therapeutic diphenylcyclopropenone sensitization with weekly scalp DPC. The library was generated by RACE. The listed sequencing device is NextSeq 500. TCRdb reprocessing: public reads trimmed at Q25 with fastp, clones called with MiXCR, in-frame beta chains kept. Entries that share a CDR3 protein sequence are merged under the most common genes and DNA. This sample is represented by 110,000 or so distinct CDR3 sequences; 9.2% of them were singletons. The top ten clonotypes cover 3.1% of the sample. This specimen consisted of whole blood, obtained in connection with sensitization to the hapten diphenylcyclopropenone (DPC). All receptors come from a woman aged 40 to 49 with alopecia areata. Some clones in this sample may be carry-over from other donors' samples.

This clonotype has a handful of counts. The chain employs TRBV4-3 and TRBJ2-1, with D possibly matching TRBD2 (6 bases). CDR1 LGHNA and CDR2 YSLEER come from the germline V gene. V was pared by 3 bases and J by 1 base, with 16 bases between. The CDR3 totals 17 residues. CDR3 nucleotide sequence: TGCGCCAGCAGCCAGGATAGAAGCGGAGGGTCCTACAATGAGCAGTTCTTC. Protein: CASSQDRSGGSYNEQFF.

This clonotype has a handful of counts. The CDR3 region is CASRQNPSYNEQFF. CDR3 DNA: TGTGCCAGCAGACAGAATCCTTCCTACAATGAGCAGTTCTTC. The chain links TRBV5-4 to TRBJ2-1, with D uncertain. V lost 5 bases and J lost 1, with 10 bases in between. Germline V gives CDR1 SGHNT, CDR2 YYREEE (reference sequence). CDR3 size: 14 residues.

This clonotype was counted a few times. V usage is TRBV12-3 or TRBV12-4 and J usage is TRBJ2-7, with TRBD1 matching 11 bases. Trimming took 6 bases from V and 6 from J; bases not matched to a gene: 10. CDR3 length equals 15 residues. CDR3 in amino acids: CASRAGDRGFGEQYF. CDR3 in DNA: TGTGCCAGCAGGGCGGGGGACAGGGGGTTTGGCGAGCAGTACTTC.

This clonotype was counted many times. The chain links TRBV7-2 to TRBJ2-7; TRBD2 is a possible D gene (6 bases). CDR3 length equals 16 residues. With 5 bases removed from V and 2 bases from J, the gap between germline ends came to 19 bases. Germline V gene lookup returns CDR1 SGHTA and CDR2 FQGNSA. The CDR3 region is CASSTGSGTVPYEQYF. CDR3 DNA: TGTGCCAGCAGCACCGGCTCCGGGACTGTGCCCTACGAGCAGTACTTC.

This clonotype was observed at least ten times. The chain is built from TRBV27 and TRBJ1-1; 7 nucleotides match TRBD1. Trimming removed 4 bases from V and 0 bases from J; junction bases left unmatched: 11. CDR3 length: 17 amino acids. Germline assignment: CDR1 MNHEY and CDR2 SMNVEV (reference sequence). The CDR3 sequence: CASSSKTGLNMNTEAFF. CDR3 nucleotide sequence: TGTGCCAGCAGTTCAAAGACAGGGTTGAACATGAACACTGAAGCTTTCTTT.